This entry concerns a single T cell receptor beta chain. Its specificity is not known. In germline, CDR1 is MNHEY, CDR2 SMNVEV (reference sequence). The CDR3 totals 13 residues. With 8 bases clipped from V and 4 bases from J, the junction kept 4 bases outside the gene matches. For the second PCR, which ran for about 7 to 12 cycles, a sample-barcoded 5' primer and a J-beta primer mix were used. MiXCR was run by TCRdb on the 5' RACE reads, yielding one entry per CDR3 protein. The sample includes more than 1 million distinct CDR3 sequences, roughly 45% of them seen just once. This entry is derived from a study of blood T cells in healthy people across ages. Study-level findings and limits: The long-lived group displayed more naive CD4+ cells, plus higher diversity, than the aged donors did.

Sample: blood. The sequence derives from a woman aged 55-75 years in good health. The genes are TRBV27 and TRBJ2-7, with 11 nucleotides matching TRBD2. The CDR3 sequence: CASRTSGPYEQYF. Written as DNA, the CDR3 is TGTGCCAGCCGGACTAGCGGGCCGTACGAGCAGTACTTC.